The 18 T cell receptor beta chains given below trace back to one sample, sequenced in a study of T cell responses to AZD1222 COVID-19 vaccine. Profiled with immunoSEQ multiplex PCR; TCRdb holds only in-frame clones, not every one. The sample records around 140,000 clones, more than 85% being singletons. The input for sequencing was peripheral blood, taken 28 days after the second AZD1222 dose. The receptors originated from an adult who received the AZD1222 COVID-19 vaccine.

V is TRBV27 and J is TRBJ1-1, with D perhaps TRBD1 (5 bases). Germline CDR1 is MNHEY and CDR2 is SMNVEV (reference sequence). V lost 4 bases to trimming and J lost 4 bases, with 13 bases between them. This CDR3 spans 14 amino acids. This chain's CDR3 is CASSSQVLGTEAFF. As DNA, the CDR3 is TGTGCCAGCAGTTCACAGGTATTGGGCACTGAAGCTTTCTTT.

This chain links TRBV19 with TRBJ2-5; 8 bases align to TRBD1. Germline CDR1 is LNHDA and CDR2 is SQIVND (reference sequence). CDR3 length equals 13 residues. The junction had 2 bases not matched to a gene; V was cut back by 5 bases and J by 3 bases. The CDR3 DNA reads TGTGCCAGTAGTCCGACAGGGGAAGAGACCCAGTACTTC. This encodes CASSPTGEETQYF.

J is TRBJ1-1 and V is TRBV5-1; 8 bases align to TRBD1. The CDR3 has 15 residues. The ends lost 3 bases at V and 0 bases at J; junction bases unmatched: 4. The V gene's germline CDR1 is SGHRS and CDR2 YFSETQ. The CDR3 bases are TGCGCCAGCAGCTCAGGACAGGGCTTGAACACTGAAGCTTTCTTT. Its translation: CASSSGQGLNTEAFF.

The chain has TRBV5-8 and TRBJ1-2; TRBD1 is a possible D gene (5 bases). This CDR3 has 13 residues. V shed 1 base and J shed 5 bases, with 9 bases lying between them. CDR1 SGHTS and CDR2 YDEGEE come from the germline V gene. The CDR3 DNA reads TGTGCCAGCAGCTTGCCAGGGAGTTATGGCTACACCTTC. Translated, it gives CASSLPGSYGYTF.

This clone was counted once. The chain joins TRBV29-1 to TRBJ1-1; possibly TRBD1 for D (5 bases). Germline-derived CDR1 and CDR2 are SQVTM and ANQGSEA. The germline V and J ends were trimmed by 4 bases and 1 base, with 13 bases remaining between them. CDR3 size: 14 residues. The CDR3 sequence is CSVVSDRRNTEAFF. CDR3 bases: TGCAGCGTTGTTTCCGACAGAAGGAACACTGAAGCTTTCTTT. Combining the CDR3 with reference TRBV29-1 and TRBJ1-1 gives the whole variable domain SAVISQKPSRDICQRGTSLTIQCQVDSQVTMMFWYRQQPGQSLTLIATANQGSEATYESGFVIDKFPISRPNLTFSTLTVSNMSPEDSSIYLCSVVSDRRNTEAFFGQGTRLTVV.

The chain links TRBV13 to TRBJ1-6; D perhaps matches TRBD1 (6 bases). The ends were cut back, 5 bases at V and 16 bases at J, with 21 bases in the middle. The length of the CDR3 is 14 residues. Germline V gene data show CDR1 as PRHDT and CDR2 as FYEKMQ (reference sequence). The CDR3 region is CASSKRKSGQTLHF. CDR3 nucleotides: TGTGCCAGCAGCAAAAGGAAGTCAGGACAGACGCTCCACTTT.

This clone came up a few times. The CDR3 is CASSFTIGDTEAFF. The CDR3 region has the DNA TGTGCCAGCAGTTTTACGATCGGGGACACTGAAGCTTTCTTT. The V and J genes are TRBV6-2 or TRBV6-3 and TRBJ1-1; D not certain. Trimming pared 4 bases from V and 3 bases from J, leaving 12 bases between. The CDR3 runs 14 residues. Germline CDR1 is MNHEY and CDR2 is SVGEGT.

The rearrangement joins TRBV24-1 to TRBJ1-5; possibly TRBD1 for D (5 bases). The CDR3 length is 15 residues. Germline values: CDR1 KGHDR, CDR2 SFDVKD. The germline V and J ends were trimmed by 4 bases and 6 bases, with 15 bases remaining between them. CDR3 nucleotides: TGTGCCACCAGTGAAGGGACGTTCACGGGTCAGCCCCAGCATTTT. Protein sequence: CATSEGTFTGQPQHF.

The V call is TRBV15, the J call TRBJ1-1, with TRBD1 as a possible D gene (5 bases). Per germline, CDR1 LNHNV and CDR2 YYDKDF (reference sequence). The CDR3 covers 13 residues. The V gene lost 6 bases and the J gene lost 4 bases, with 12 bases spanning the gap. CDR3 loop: CATRDIFFTEAFF. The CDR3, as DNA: TGTGCCACCAGGGACATTTTTTTCACTGAAGCTTTCTTT.

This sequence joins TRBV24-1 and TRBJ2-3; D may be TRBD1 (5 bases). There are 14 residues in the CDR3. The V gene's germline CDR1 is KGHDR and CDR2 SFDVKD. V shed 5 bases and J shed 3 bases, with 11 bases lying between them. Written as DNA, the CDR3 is TGTGCCACCAGTGTAAGGGGTAATACAGATACGCAGTATTTT. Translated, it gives CATSVRGNTDTQYF.

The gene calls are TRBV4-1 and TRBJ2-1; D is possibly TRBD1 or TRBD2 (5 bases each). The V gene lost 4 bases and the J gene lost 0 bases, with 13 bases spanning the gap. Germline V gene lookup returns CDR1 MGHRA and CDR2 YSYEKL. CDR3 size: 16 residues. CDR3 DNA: TGCGCCAGCAGCCTACATCCAGGGAGCTCCTACAATGAGCAGTTCTTC. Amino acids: CASSLHPGSSYNEQFF.

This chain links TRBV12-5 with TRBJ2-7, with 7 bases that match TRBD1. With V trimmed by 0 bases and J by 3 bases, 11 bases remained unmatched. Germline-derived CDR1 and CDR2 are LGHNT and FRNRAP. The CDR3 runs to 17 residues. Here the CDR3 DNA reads TGTGCTAGTGGTTTGGTTTCCGTTCCAGGGGGAAACTACGAGCAGTACGTC. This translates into CASGLVSVPGGNYEQYV.

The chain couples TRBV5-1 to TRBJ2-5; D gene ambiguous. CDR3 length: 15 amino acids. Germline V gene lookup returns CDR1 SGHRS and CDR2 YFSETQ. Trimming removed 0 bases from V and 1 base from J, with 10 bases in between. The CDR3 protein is CASSLGPAAQETQYF. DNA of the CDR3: TGCGCCAGCAGCTTGGGGCCGGCGGCCCAAGAGACCCAGTACTTC.

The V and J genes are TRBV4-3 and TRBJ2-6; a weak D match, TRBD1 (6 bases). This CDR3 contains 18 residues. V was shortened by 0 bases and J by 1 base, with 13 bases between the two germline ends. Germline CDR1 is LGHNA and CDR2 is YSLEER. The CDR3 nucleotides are TGCGCCAGCAGCCAAGATCACAACAGGGTATCTGGGGCCAACGTCCTGACTTTC. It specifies CASSQDHNRVSGANVLTF.

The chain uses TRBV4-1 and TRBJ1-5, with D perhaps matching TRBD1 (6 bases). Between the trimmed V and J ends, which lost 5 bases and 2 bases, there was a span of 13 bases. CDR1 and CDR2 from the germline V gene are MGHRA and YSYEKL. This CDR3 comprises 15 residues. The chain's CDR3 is CASSEQGFGNQPQHF. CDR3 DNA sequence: TGCGCCAGCAGCGAGCAGGGGTTCGGCAATCAGCCCCAGCATTTT.

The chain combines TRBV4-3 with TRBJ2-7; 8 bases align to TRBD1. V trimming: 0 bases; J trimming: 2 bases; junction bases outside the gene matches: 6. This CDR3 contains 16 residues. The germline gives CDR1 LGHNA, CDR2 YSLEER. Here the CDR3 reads CASSQDSRQGTYEQYV. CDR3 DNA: TGCGCCAGCAGCCAAGATTCGCGACAGGGGACCTACGAGCAGTACGTC.

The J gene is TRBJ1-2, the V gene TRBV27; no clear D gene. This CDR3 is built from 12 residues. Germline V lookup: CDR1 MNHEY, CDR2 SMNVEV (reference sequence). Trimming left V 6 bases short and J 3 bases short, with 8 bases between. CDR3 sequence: CASRGSYYGYTF. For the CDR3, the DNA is TGTGCCAGCAGGGGTTCTTACTATGGCTACACCTTC.

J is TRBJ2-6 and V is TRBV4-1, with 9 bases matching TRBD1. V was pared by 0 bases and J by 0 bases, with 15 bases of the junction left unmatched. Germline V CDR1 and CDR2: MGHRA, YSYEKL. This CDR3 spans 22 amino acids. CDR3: CASSQDKYMRDRDYSGANVLTF. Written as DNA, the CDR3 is TGCGCCAGCAGCCAAGATAAGTATATGCGGGACAGGGATTACTCTGGGGCCAACGTCCTGACTTTC.